This entry is about one TCR beta chain. Its antigen is not identified. These data belong to a study of shared clonotypes between healthy human individuals. Study-level background: Plates per donor: three CD4 naive, three CD4 memory, two CD8 naive, one CD8 memory.

Study results and caveats: Non-shared clonotypes were found to have lower generation probabilities than the clonotypes that were shared by all four of the sorted-subset donors.

Germline values: CDR1 MNHNS, CDR2 SASEGT. CDR3 length: 15 amino acids. Trimming stripped 2 bases from V and 4 bases from J, with 14 bases between. Original analysis: ImmunoSEQ gave junction-only sequences without quality scores, so filtering differed. Generated by immunoSEQ multiplex PCR, the TCRdb table keeps only in-frame clones and is missing some. That table supplies the V and J calls and clone size; D and trimming were determined from the DNA. The data hold fewer than 2.5 million clones, with 90% to 95% observed a single time. The TCR was taken from a man aged 18 to 30 in good health. Some clones in this sample may be carry-over from other donors' samples. The rearrangement uses TRBV6-1 and TRBJ1-1; D may be TRBD1 (6 bases). Input material: naive CD4+ T cells from PBMCs. Noted subset: CD45RA+ positively selected. The CDR3 DNA reads as TGTGCCAGCAGTGAAATAGGGGGAGGGGTCACTGAAGCTTTCTTT. Translating it yields CASSEIGGGVTEAFF.